This T cell receptor (beta chain) was identified during a study of control samples from healthy donors and cancer patients. V was pared by 3 bases and J by 8 bases, with 16 bases between. Germline CDR1 and CDR2: SEHNR and FQNEAQ (reference sequence). There are 15 residues in the CDR3. The assay was immunoSEQ multiplex PCR, and TCRdb's table has in-frame clones only and misses some. Among 90,000 to 150,000 clones listed, about 87% were seen once. This clone was counted many times. The sequence came from a middle-aged man in good health. This rearrangement joins TRBV7-9 to TRBJ1-4; D may be TRBD1 (6 bases). The sample taken for sequencing was blood. For the CDR3, the DNA is TGTGCCAGCAGCTTGAGTGGGGGGCTCGGAGAAAAACTGTTTTTT. Translation gives CASSLSGGLGEKLFF.